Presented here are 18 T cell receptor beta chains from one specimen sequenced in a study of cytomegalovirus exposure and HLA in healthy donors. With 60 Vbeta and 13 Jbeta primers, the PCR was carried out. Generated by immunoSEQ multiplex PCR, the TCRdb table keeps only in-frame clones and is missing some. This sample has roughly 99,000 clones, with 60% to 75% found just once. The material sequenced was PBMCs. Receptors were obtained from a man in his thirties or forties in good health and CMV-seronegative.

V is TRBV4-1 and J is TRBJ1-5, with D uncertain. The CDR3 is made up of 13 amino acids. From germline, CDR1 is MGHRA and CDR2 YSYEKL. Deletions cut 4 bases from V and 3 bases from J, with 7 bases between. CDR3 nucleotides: TGCGCCAGCAGCCTGAGTGACAATCAGCCCCAGCATTTT. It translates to CASSLSDNQPQHF.

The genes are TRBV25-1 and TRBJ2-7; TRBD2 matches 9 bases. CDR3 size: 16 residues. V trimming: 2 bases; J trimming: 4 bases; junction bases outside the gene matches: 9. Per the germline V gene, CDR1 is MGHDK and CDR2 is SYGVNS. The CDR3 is CASSEGRAGGSYEQYF. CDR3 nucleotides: TGTGCCAGCAGTGAAGGTCGAGCGGGGGGTTCGTACGAGCAGTACTTC.

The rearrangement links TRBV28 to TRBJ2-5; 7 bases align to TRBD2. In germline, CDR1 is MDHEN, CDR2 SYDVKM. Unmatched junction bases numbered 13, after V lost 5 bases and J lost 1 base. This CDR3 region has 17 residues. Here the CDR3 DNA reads TGTGCCAGCAGTAGAGAGGTCCACGGGGGGTTCCAAGAGACCCAGTACTTC. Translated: CASSREVHGGFQETQYF.

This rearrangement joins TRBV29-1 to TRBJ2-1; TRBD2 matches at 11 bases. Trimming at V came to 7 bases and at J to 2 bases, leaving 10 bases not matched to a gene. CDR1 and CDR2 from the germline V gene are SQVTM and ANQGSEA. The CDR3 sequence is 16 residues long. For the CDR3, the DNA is TGCAGCGGCCATAGGGGACTAGCGGTCGCCTACAATGAGCAGTTCTTC. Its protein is CSGHRGLAVAYNEQFF.

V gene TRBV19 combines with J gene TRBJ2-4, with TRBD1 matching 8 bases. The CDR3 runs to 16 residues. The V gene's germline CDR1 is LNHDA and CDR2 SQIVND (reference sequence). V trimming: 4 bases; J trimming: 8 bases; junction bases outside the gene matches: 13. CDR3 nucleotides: TGTGCCAGTAGTAAAATGTATGACAGGGGTAACGACATTCAGTACTTC. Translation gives CASSKMYDRGNDIQYF.

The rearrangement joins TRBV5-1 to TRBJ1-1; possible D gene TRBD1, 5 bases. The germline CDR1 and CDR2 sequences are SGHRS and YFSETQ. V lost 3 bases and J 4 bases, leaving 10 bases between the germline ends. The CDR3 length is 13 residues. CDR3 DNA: TGCGCCAGCAGCTCAGGGCGGAGCACTGAAGCTTTCTTT. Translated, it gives CASSSGRSTEAFF.

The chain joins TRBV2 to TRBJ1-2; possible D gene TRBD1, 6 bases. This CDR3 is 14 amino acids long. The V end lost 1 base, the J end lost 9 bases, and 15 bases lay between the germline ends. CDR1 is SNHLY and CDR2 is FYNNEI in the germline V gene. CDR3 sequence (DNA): TGTGCCAGCAGTGAAGACAGGGCCACTAGGAGCTACACCTTC. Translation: CASSEDRATRSYTF.

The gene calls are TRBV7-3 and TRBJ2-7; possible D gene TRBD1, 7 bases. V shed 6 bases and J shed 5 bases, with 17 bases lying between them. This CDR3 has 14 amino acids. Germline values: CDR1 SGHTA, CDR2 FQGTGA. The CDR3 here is CASRPGQTGDEQYF. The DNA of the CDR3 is TGTGCCAGCAGGCCGGGACAGACGGGAGACGAGCAGTACTTC.

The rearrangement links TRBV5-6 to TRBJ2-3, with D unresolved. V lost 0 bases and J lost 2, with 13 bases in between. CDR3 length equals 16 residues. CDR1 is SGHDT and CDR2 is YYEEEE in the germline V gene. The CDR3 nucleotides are TGTGCCAGCAGCTTGGCCGTATCTGGCTTCACAGATACGCAGTATTTT. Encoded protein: CASSLAVSGFTDTQYF.

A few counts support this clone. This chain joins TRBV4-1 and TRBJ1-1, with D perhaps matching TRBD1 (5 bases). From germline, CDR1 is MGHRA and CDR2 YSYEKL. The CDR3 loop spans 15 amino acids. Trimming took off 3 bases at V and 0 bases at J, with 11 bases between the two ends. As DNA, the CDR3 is TGCGCCAGCAGCCATCCGGGACTACTGAACACTGAAGCTTTCTTT. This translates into CASSHPGLLNTEAFF.

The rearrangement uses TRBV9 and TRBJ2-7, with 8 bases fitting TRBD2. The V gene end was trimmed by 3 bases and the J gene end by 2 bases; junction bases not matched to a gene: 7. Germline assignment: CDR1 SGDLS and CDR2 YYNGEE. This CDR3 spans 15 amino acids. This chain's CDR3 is CASSATSGQTYEQYF. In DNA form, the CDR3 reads TGTGCCAGCAGCGCCACTAGCGGACAAACCTACGAGCAGTACTTC.

In nucleotides, the CDR3 is TGCGCCAGCAGCTTGGAGGTGGGCGGACAGGGGGCGAAAGGCTACACCTTC. Translation gives CASSLEVGGQGAKGYTF. V usage is TRBV5-1 and J usage is TRBJ1-2; 11 bases agree with TRBD1. The CDR3 totals 17 residues. V was pared by 0 bases and J by 8 bases, with 12 bases of the junction left unmatched. Germline V lookup: CDR1 SGHRS, CDR2 YFSETQ.

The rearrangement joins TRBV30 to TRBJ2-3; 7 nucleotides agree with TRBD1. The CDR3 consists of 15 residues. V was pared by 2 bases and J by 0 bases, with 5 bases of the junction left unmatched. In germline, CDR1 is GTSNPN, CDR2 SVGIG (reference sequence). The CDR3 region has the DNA TGTGCCTGGAGTTCAGAGACAGGGAGCACAGATACGCAGTATTTT. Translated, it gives CAWSSETGSTDTQYF.

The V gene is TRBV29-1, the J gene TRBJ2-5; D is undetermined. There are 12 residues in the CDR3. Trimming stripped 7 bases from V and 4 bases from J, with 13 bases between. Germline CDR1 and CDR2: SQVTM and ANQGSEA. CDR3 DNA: TGCAGCGCCCCTGACCTAGGAGAGACCCAGTACTTC. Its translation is CSAPDLGETQYF.

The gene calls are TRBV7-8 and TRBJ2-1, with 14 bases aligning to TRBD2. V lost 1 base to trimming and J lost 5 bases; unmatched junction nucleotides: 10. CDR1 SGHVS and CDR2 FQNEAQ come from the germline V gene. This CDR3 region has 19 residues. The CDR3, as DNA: TGTGCCAGCAGCTTAGGTATCGGGACTAGCGGGAGACGGAACAATGAGCAGTTCTTC. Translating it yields CASSLGIGTSGRRNNEQFF.

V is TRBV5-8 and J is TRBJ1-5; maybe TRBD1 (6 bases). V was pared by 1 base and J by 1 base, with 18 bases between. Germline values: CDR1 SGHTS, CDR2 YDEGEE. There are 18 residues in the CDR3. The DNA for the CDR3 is TGTGCCAGCAGCTTGCAGGCCAGGGGATGGTGGAGCAATCAGCCCCAGCATTTT. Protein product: CASSLQARGWWSNQPQHF.

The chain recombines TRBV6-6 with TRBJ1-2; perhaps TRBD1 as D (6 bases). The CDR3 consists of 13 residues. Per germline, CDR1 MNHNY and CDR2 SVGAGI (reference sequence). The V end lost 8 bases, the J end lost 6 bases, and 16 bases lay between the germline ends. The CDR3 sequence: CASGDPGVNGYTF. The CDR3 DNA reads TGTGCCAGCGGCGACCCAGGGGTGAATGGCTACACCTTC.

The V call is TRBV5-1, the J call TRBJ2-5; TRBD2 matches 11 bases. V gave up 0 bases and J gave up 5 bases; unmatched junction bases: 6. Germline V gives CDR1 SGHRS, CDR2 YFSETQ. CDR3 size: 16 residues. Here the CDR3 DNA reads TGCGCCAGCAGCTTGGTTTTCACTAGCGGGAGTGAGACCCAGTACTTC. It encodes CASSLVFTSGSETQYF.